The 32 T cell receptor beta chains below all came from one sample that was sequenced in a study of blood T cell repertoires in COVID-19. Measured with immunoSEQ multiplex PCR; TCRdb has only the in-frame clones, and not every one. The sample comprises about 240,000 clones, 82% of which are singletons, and less than 3.5% rests with the top ten. Specimen: peripheral blood. The receptor set was obtained from a young woman with acute or convalescent COVID-19.

CDR3 residues: CASSDGIIGTSKMEQYF. CDR3 nucleotide sequence: TGTGCCAGCAGTGATGGGATAATCGGGACTAGCAAAATGGAGCAGTACTTC. The chain is built from TRBV25-1 and TRBJ2-7, with TRBD2 matching 9 bases. CDR1 and CDR2 from the germline V gene are MGHDK and SYGVNS. CDR3 length: 17 residues. The J segment lost 7 bases and the V segment lost 3 bases, leaving 16 bases of the junction unmatched.

The chain employs TRBV3-1 (or the pseudogene TRBV3-2) and TRBJ1-1; D might be TRBD1 (5 bases). V was cut by 6 bases and J by 4 bases, with 18 bases left in between. CDR3 length equals 15 residues. CDR1 is LGHDT and CDR2 is YNNKEL in the germline V gene (reference sequence). The CDR3 DNA reads TGTGCCAGCAGTCCGGGGGATCGGTCGGTCACTGAAGCTTTCTTT. The encoded protein is CASSPGDRSVTEAFF.

The chain couples TRBV6-5 to TRBJ2-7; the match to TRBD2 covers 10 bases. The V and J ends lost 8 bases and 1 base, in that order; junction bases with no gene match: 8. The CDR3 is 15 amino acids. Germline V lookup: CDR1 MNHEY, CDR2 SVGAGI. The CDR3: CASYSSGSGSYEQYF. The CDR3 DNA sequence: TGTGCCAGCTATTCTAGCGGGAGCGGGTCCTACGAGCAGTACTTC.

The rearrangement links TRBV18 to TRBJ1-6; 9 bases map to TRBD1. V lost 3 bases and J lost 7; bases outside the gene matches: 7. CDR1 KGHSH and CDR2 LQKENI come from the germline V gene. CDR3 length equals 16 residues. The CDR3 DNA follows: TGTGCCAGCTCACCCAGGGGACAGGGTATGAATTCACCCCTCCACTTT. This codes for CASSPRGQGMNSPLHF.

The chain combines TRBV7-9 with TRBJ1-1, with D uncertain. The CDR3 totals 15 residues. The germline V and J ends were trimmed by 1 base and 1 base, with 10 bases remaining between them. Germline values: CDR1 SEHNR, CDR2 FQNEAQ (reference sequence). The CDR3 DNA is TGTGCCAGCAGCTTAGTGGCAGGTTGGAACACTGAAGCTTTCTTT. This sequence encodes CASSLVAGWNTEAFF.

The chain joins TRBV6-6 to TRBJ1-6; a possible D gene is TRBD1 (6 bases). The length of the CDR3 is 21 residues. Between the trimmed V and J ends, which lost 5 bases and 0 bases, there was a span of 26 bases. CDR1 is MNHNY and CDR2 is SVGAGI in the germline V gene (reference sequence). The CDR3 is CASSPESPWGHHSSYNSPLHF. CDR3 sequence (DNA): TGTGCCAGCAGTCCCGAATCCCCTTGGGGACACCATAGCTCCTATAATTCACCCCTCCACTTT.

In DNA form, the CDR3 reads TGTGCCAGCAGCTTACGGCGGGAGGGGAACATTCAGTACTTC. Translation: CASSLRREGNIQYF. V is TRBV7-2 and J is TRBJ2-4, with 9 bases matching TRBD2. The CDR3 sequence is 14 residues long. CDR1 and CDR2 (germline): SGHTA, FQGNSA. Trimming at V came to 2 bases and at J to 7 bases, leaving 3 bases not matched to a gene.

The CDR3 DNA sequence: TGTGCCAGCAGCGCGGGACAGTTTGATTCACCCCTCCACTTT. It specifies CASSAGQFDSPLHF. This chain links TRBV9 with TRBJ1-6; 7 bases map to TRBD1. With V trimmed by 3 bases and J by 8 bases, 5 bases remained unmatched. The germline V gene has CDR1 SGDLS and CDR2 YYNGEE. This CDR3 has 14 amino acids.

Regarding this clone: The junction and the germline gene differ at one end; a read error may be behind it. The gene calls are TRBV6-1 and TRBJ2-1, with 9 bases matching TRBD2. Germline-derived CDR1 and CDR2 are MNHNS and SASEGT. This CDR3 is 15 amino acids long. The CDR3 nucleotides read TGTGCCAGTAGTGAACGTGCTAGCGGGACGGCTGAGCAGTTCTTC. It codes for CASSERASGTAEQFF.

This clone has just one count. This sequence joins TRBV9 and TRBJ2-1, with 7 bases lining up with TRBD2. This CDR3 contains 15 residues. V lost 2 bases to trimming and J lost 4 bases; unmatched junction nucleotides: 6. CDR1 and CDR2 from the germline V gene are SGDLS and YYNGEE. CDR3 sequence (DNA): TGTGCCAGCAGCGTTTCTAGCGGAGAATACAATGAGCAGTTCTTC. Translation gives CASSVSSGEYNEQFF.

This clone came up once. The chain links TRBV11-2 to TRBJ2-2; 11 nucleotides line up with TRBD2. This CDR3 contains 15 residues. With V trimmed by 5 bases and J by 6 bases, 5 bases remained unmatched. CDR1 is SGHAT and CDR2 is FQNNGV in the germline V gene. In nucleotides, the CDR3 is TGTGCCAGCAGCCTTCGACTAGCGGGATCCGGGGAGCTGTTTTTT. Protein product: CASSLRLAGSGELFF.

The chain uses TRBV15 and TRBJ2-7, with no clear D. This CDR3 region has 14 residues. V lost 0 bases, J lost 6 bases, and 12 bases lay in between. Germline values: CDR1 LNHNV, CDR2 YYDKDF (reference sequence). Written as DNA, the CDR3 is TGTGCCACCAGCAGAGATCCGAAGCTTGGCGAGCAGTACTTC. Translating gives CATSRDPKLGEQYF.

This chain uses TRBV9 with TRBJ2-5; 15 nucleotides align to TRBD2. With 3 bases clipped from V and 1 base from J, the junction kept 4 bases outside the gene matches. The germline CDR1 and CDR2 sequences are SGDLS and YYNGEE. The CDR3 has 17 amino acids. CDR3 in amino acids: CASSGTSGRAGQETQYF. DNA of the CDR3: TGTGCCAGCAGCGGGACTAGCGGGAGGGCGGGCCAAGAGACCCAGTACTTC.

V is TRBV20-1 and J is TRBJ1-2; the D gene is possibly TRBD1 (5 bases). Between the trimmed V and J ends, which lost 3 bases and 4 bases, there was a span of 12 bases. This CDR3 has 13 amino acids. CDR1 is DFQATT, CDR2 SNEGSKA, per germline (reference sequence). CDR3 nucleotide sequence: TGCAGTGCTAGTCTAGGGGTCGGCTATGGCTACACCTTC. Protein product: CSASLGVGYGYTF.

The chain employs TRBV4-2 and TRBJ2-7, with 14 bases identical to TRBD2. The CDR3 loop spans 20 amino acids. Trimming took 2 bases from V and 0 from J; bases not matched to a gene: 12. Per germline, CDR1 LGHNA and CDR2 YNFKEQ. The CDR3 loop reads CASSQPPTGTSGSFSYEQYF. The CDR3 DNA reads as TGTGCCAGCAGCCAACCCCCGACGGGGACTAGCGGGAGCTTCTCCTACGAGCAGTACTTC.

The rearrangement uses TRBV5-1 and TRBJ1-6, with no clear D. Germline V gives CDR1 SGHRS, CDR2 YFSETQ. The CDR3 is made up of 17 amino acids. Trimming cost V 2 bases and J 5 bases, with 17 bases left between them. CDR3 coding DNA: TGCGCCAGCAGCTTCGCCTCTCGACTAGGGCATAATTCACCCCTCCACTTT. This translates into CASSFASRLGHNSPLHF.

V is TRBV5-4 and J is TRBJ1-1; 7 bases are a match to TRBD1. The germline V gene has CDR1 SGHNT and CDR2 YYREEE (reference sequence). J lost 1 base, V lost 2 bases, and 2 bases had no gene match. This CDR3 region has 14 residues. This CDR3 reads CASSFRQGNTEAFF. In DNA form, the CDR3 reads TGTGCCAGCAGCTTCCGACAGGGGAACACTGAAGCTTTCTTT.

This chain joins TRBV28 and TRBJ2-7, with D tentatively TRBD2 (6 bases). Trimming removed 6 bases from V and 1 base from J, with 13 bases in between. Germline V gene lookup returns CDR1 MDHEN and CDR2 SYDVKM. The CDR3 runs to 14 residues. The CDR3 sequence is CASRYTSSSYEQYF. CDR3 DNA: TGTGCCAGCAGGTACACTAGCTCATCCTACGAGCAGTACTTC. The full variable domain, in which reference TRBV28 and TRBJ2-7 provide the parts outside the CDR3, is DVKVTQSSRYLVKRTGEKVFLECVQDMDHENMFWYRQDPGLGLRLIYFSYDVKMKEKGDIPEGYSVSREKKERFSLILESASTNQTSMYLCASRYTSSSYEQYFGPGTRLTVT.

This chain links TRBV28 with TRBJ1-5, with TRBD1 matching 7 bases. Trimming removed 5 bases from V and 0 bases from J; junction bases left unmatched: 16. The CDR3 totals 19 residues. CDR1 and CDR2 from the germline V gene are MDHEN and SYDVKM. Here the CDR3 reads CASSPTSSLQGDSNQPQHF. The CDR3 DNA sequence: TGTGCCAGCAGTCCGACCTCATCCCTTCAGGGGGATAGCAATCAGCCCCAGCATTTT.

There are a few counts of this clone. The chain is built from TRBV2 and TRBJ2-2; 7 nucleotides align to TRBD2. The CDR3 consists of 18 residues. J gave up 0 bases and V 4 bases, and 11 bases lay outside the gene matches. Per germline, CDR1 SNHLY and CDR2 FYNNEI. CDR3 loop: CASSVTLLAAPNTGELFF. CDR3 in DNA: TGTGCCAGCAGTGTTACTCTCCTAGCGGCACCGAACACCGGGGAGCTGTTTTTT.

This sequence joins TRBV9 and TRBJ2-3, with D tentatively TRBD2 (6 bases). The germline V gene has CDR1 SGDLS and CDR2 YYNGEE. Trimming removed 1 base at V and 1 base at J, with 10 bases between. CDR3 length equals 15 residues. The CDR3 DNA follows: TGTGCCAGCAGCGTAAAAGGCGGGGGCACAGATACGCAGTATTTT. Its protein product is CASSVKGGGTDTQYF.

This sequence joins TRBV7-9 and TRBJ1-2; the match to TRBD1 covers 7 bases. J lost 3 bases, V lost 5 bases, and 3 bases had no gene match. This CDR3 is 13 amino acids long. Germline V gene data show CDR1 as SEHNR and CDR2 as FQNEAQ (reference sequence). The CDR3 region has the DNA TGTGCCAGCAGCGCCAGGGGGGACTATGGCTACACCTTC. It codes for CASSARGDYGYTF.

This clone was detected only a few times. This chain joins TRBV28 and TRBJ1-1; D is undetermined. The CDR3 length is 12 residues. V lost 3 bases and J 2 bases, leaving 4 bases between the germline ends. CDR1 is MDHEN, CDR2 SYDVKM, per germline. CDR3 coding DNA: TGTGCCAGCAGTTTTGGCAACACTGAAGCTTTCTTT. It encodes CASSFGNTEAFF.

The chain recombines TRBV3-1 (or the pseudogene TRBV3-2) with TRBJ2-5; a weak D match, TRBD1 (6 bases). Looked up from germline, CDR1 is LGHDT and CDR2 is YNNKEL (reference sequence). The V end was cut by 1 base, the J end by 7 bases, with 13 bases between. The CDR3 length is 14 residues. CDR3 sequence (DNA): TGTGCCAGCAGCCAAGCTGCAGGGGCCGGGACCCAGTACTTC. It codes for CASSQAAGAGTQYF.

The V call is TRBV19, the J call TRBJ1-1; D gene unclear. Trimming removed 4 bases from V and 0 bases from J, with 18 bases in between. Germline CDR1 is LNHDA and CDR2 is SQIVND (reference sequence). The CDR3 is made up of 17 amino acids. The CDR3 DNA reads TGTGCCAGTAGTACAATTTCCGGGTCCTACATGAACACTGAAGCTTTCTTT. Residues: CASSTISGSYMNTEAFF.

The gene calls are TRBV6-2 or TRBV6-3 and TRBJ2-7, with a possible D match to TRBD1 (5 bases). This CDR3 has 15 residues. Germline CDR1 is MNHEY and CDR2 is SVGEGT. Trimming took 0 bases from V and 2 from J, leaving 11 bases between them. CDR3 coding DNA: TGTGCCAGCAGTTACTCGATGGCAGGGACCTACGAGCAGTACTTC. Its translation is CASSYSMAGTYEQYF.

V gene TRBV7-2 combines with J gene TRBJ2-1, with a weak D call TRBD2 (6 bases). Germline CDR1 is SGHTA and CDR2 is FQGNSA. Trimming took 5 bases from V and 6 from J, leaving 14 bases between them. The CDR3 is 14 amino acids. DNA for the CDR3: TGTGCCAGCAGCCGGAATCAGGGAGGCAATGAGCAGTTCTTC. Encoded protein: CASSRNQGGNEQFF. The whole variable domain, remainder taken from reference TRBV7-2 and TRBJ2-1, is GAGVSQSPSNKVTEKGKDVELRCDPISGHTALYWYRQSLGQGLEFLIYFQGNSAPDKSGLPSDRFSAERTGGSVSTLTIQRTQQEDSAVYLCASSRNQGGNEQFFGPGTRLTVL.

The V gene is TRBV24-1, the J gene TRBJ2-1; possibly TRBD1 for D (6 bases). Germline V gene data show CDR1 as KGHDR and CDR2 as SFDVKD. The CDR3 length is 16 residues. Deletions cut 0 bases from V and 4 bases from J, with 12 bases between. CDR3 DNA sequence: TGTGCCACCAGTGATTTGCCGGGACAAGATTACAATGAGCAGTTCTTC. Translation gives CATSDLPGQDYNEQFF.

V and J are TRBV19 and TRBJ2-1; D is possibly TRBD1 (5 bases). The germline V gene encodes CDR1 LNHDA and CDR2 SQIVND (reference sequence). Trimming left V 2 bases short and J 5 bases short, with 16 bases between. This CDR3 spans 16 amino acids. CDR3 coding DNA: TGTGCCAGTAGTATATGGGGCCTAACGAACAACAATGAGCAGTTCTTC. This translates into CASSIWGLTNNNEQFF.

The chain employs TRBV4-3 and TRBJ1-2, with 9 bases aligning to TRBD1. V lost 1 base, J lost 7 bases, and 1 base stayed unmatched. Germline values: CDR1 LGHNA, CDR2 YSLEER. CDR3 length: 13 residues. The CDR3 nucleotides are TGCGCCAGCAGCCAAGGACAGGGGGGTGGCTACACCTTC. The encoded protein is CASSQGQGGGYTF.

The rearrangement links TRBV7-3 to TRBJ2-1; TRBD1 aligns across 7 bases. The trim removed 0 bases at V and 5 bases at J, leaving 7 bases unmatched. This CDR3 has 16 amino acids. Germline assignment: CDR1 SGHTA and CDR2 FQGTGA. CDR3 protein: CASSLTSTGLNNEQFF. In nucleotides, the CDR3 is TGTGCCAGCAGCTTAACCTCGACAGGGCTTAACAATGAGCAGTTCTTC.

J is TRBJ2-7 and V is TRBV7-2, with TRBD2 as a possible D gene (5 bases). This CDR3 contains 14 residues. Germline-derived CDR1 and CDR2 are SGHTA and FQGNSA. Trimming removed 5 bases from V and 5 bases from J, with 16 bases in between. Written as DNA, the CDR3 is TGTGCCAGCAGCCCACAATCTAGCTTCCACGAGCAGTACTTC. This codes for CASSPQSSFHEQYF.